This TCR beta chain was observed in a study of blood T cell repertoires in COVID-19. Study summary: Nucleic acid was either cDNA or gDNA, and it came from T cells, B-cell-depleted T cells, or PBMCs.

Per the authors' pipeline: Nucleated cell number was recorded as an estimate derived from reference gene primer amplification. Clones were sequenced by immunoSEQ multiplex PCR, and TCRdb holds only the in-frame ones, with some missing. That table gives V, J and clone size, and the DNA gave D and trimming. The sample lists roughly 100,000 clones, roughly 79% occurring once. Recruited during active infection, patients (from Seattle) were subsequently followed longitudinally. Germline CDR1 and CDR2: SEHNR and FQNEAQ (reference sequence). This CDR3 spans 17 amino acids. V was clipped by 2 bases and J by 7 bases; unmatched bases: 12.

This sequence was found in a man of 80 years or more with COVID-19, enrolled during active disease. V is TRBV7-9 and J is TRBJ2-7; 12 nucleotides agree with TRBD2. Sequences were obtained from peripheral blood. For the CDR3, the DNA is TGTGCCAGCAGCTTACCGAGAGGGACTAGCGGGCTTTCTGAGCAGTACTTC. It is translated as CASSLPRGTSGLSEQYF.